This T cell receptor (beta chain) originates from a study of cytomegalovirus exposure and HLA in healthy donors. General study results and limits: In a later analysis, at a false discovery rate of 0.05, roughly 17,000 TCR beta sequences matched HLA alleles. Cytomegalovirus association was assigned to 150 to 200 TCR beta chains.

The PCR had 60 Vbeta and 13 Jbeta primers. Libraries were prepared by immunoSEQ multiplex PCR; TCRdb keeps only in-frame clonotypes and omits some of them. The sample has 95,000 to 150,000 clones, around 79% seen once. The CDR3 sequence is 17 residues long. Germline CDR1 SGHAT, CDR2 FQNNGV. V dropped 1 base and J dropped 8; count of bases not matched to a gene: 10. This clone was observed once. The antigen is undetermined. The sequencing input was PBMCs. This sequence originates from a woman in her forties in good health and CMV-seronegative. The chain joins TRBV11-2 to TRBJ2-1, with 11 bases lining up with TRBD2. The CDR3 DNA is TGTGCCAGCAGCTTAGGTTGGGGTAGCGGGAGGGTTGATGAGCAGTTCTTC. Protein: CASSLGWGSGRVDEQFF.